This is a list of T cell receptor beta chains from one sample in a study of response to subunit inactivated influenza vaccine. TCRdb redid the calling of the RT-PCR reads with MiXCR, one entry per CDR3 protein. The data contain around 500,000 distinct CDR3 sequences, roughly 11% of them singletons. The sequences come from PBMCs from blood, collected roughly 48 days after vaccination. The receptors derive from a man aged 45-65 years who received an inactivated influenza vaccine. Each CDR3 is given without its conserved first and last residue. The order of the fields is V gene, D gene, J gene, CDR3 protein. D genes are given only for firm matches.

V gene: TRBV20-1
D gene: TRBD2
J gene: TRBJ2-3
CDR3 protein: SARPPGLALTDTQY

V gene: TRBV29-1
D gene: -
J gene: TRBJ2-7
CDR3 protein: SVTGTVTYEQY

V gene: TRBV10-3
D gene: -
J gene: TRBJ1-2
CDR3 protein: ATRSREASGYT

V gene: TRBV2
D gene: -
J gene: TRBJ2-2
CDR3 protein: ASSEGPTNTGELF

V gene: TRBV12-3/TRBV12-4
D gene: -
J gene: TRBJ1-5
CDR3 protein: ASSPTPGGGQPQH

V gene: TRBV11-2
D gene: -
J gene: TRBJ2-1
CDR3 protein: ASSVETRAEQF

V gene: TRBV29-1
D gene: -
J gene: TRBJ1-2
CDR3 protein: SVEWRARGYT

V gene: TRBV15
D gene: TRBD2
J gene: TRBJ2-5
CDR3 protein: ATSRGLAGQETQY

V gene: TRBV15
D gene: -
J gene: TRBJ2-2
CDR3 protein: ATSILTGVNTGELF

V gene: TRBV5-1
D gene: -
J gene: TRBJ2-3
CDR3 protein: ASSSSLAGTTDTQY

V gene: TRBV20-1
D gene: TRBD2
J gene: TRBJ2-3
CDR3 protein: SAQREGLDTQY

V gene: TRBV4-1
D gene: -
J gene: TRBJ2-1
CDR3 protein: ASSQRSSGLKLTYNEQF

V gene: TRBV7-9
D gene: -
J gene: TRBJ1-2
CDR3 protein: ASSLGGLWDYGYT

V gene: TRBV7-2
D gene: -
J gene: TRBJ2-5
CDR3 protein: ASSPHLPQETQY

V gene: TRBV12-3/TRBV12-4
D gene: TRBD2
J gene: TRBJ2-3
CDR3 protein: ASSLDGSGGVDTQY

V gene: TRBV7-9
D gene: -
J gene: TRBJ2-5
CDR3 protein: ASSGGAGAGETQY

V gene: TRBV6-1
D gene: TRBD2
J gene: TRBJ2-2
CDR3 protein: ASGIAGGPPNTGELF

V gene: TRBV20-1
D gene: -
J gene: TRBJ1-2
CDR3 protein: SARDIGGYGYT

V gene: TRBV19
D gene: -
J gene: TRBJ1-1
CDR3 protein: ASSIDRGAEAF

V gene: TRBV9
D gene: -
J gene: TRBJ2-7
CDR3 protein: ASSVGPAHEQY

V gene: TRBV6-1
D gene: -
J gene: TRBJ1-5
CDR3 protein: ASRASREYSNQPQH

V gene: TRBV7-2
D gene: -
J gene: TRBJ2-3
CDR3 protein: ASSPPDLGQY

V gene: TRBV7-8
D gene: -
J gene: TRBJ2-5
CDR3 protein: ASLIGLAEETQY

V gene: TRBV5-6
D gene: TRBD2
J gene: TRBJ2-7
CDR3 protein: ASSGGTSFAD

V gene: TRBV7-2
D gene: -
J gene: TRBJ1-6
CDR3 protein: ASSPSRVSNSPLH

V gene: TRBV29-1
D gene: TRBD2
J gene: TRBJ2-1
CDR3 protein: SVEDPTSGYYNEQF

V gene: TRBV4-1
D gene: -
J gene: TRBJ1-5
CDR3 protein: ASSVTESGSNQPQH

V gene: TRBV24-1
D gene: TRBD1
J gene: TRBJ2-5
CDR3 protein: ATSVSGTGVPETQY

V gene: TRBV11-3
D gene: -
J gene: TRBJ2-1
CDR3 protein: ASSLLAQNNEQF

V gene: TRBV28
D gene: TRBD1
J gene: TRBJ2-7
CDR3 protein: ASSDTPGQGLYEQY

V gene: TRBV12-3/TRBV12-4
D gene: -
J gene: TRBJ1-5
CDR3 protein: ASSHPYSNQPQH

V gene: TRBV5-5
D gene: -
J gene: TRBJ2-1
CDR3 protein: ASSFRGRGVNEQF

V gene: TRBV15
D gene: TRBD1
J gene: TRBJ1-5
CDR3 protein: ATSREGTGNLEQPQH

V gene: TRBV7-2
D gene: TRBD2
J gene: TRBJ2-1
CDR3 protein: ASSQTSGGAYNEQF

V gene: TRBV20-1
D gene: TRBD2
J gene: TRBJ2-3
CDR3 protein: SASSGRGPDTQY

V gene: TRBV3-1
D gene: -
J gene: TRBJ1-5
CDR3 protein: ASSRSQASNQPQH

V gene: TRBV5-6
D gene: -
J gene: TRBJ2-2
CDR3 protein: ASSPEGGVNTGELF

V gene: TRBV29-1
D gene: -
J gene: TRBJ2-7
CDR3 protein: SVEGEQGLSYEQY

V gene: TRBV6-2/TRBV6-3
D gene: -
J gene: TRBJ1-5
CDR3 protein: ASSYPNPGRSNQPQH

V gene: TRBV25-1
D gene: -
J gene: TRBJ1-1
CDR3 protein: ASSGPLFGAF

V gene: TRBV10-2
D gene: -
J gene: TRBJ2-3
CDR3 protein: ASSEGLDTDTQY

V gene: TRBV20-1
D gene: TRBD2
J gene: TRBJ2-7
CDR3 protein: SASGLAVTYEQY

V gene: TRBV5-1
D gene: -
J gene: TRBJ2-2
CDR3 protein: ASSSVGQDTGELF

V gene: TRBV6-2/TRBV6-3
D gene: TRBD2
J gene: TRBJ2-7
CDR3 protein: ASSAGLAGRRQY

V gene: TRBV20-1
D gene: TRBD2
J gene: TRBJ2-5
CDR3 protein: SARGGTSLQETQY

V gene: TRBV4-1
D gene: TRBD2
J gene: TRBJ2-6
CDR3 protein: ASRRGTSSSGANVLT

V gene: TRBV20-1
D gene: TRBD2
J gene: TRBJ2-2
CDR3 protein: SARGLAVKPNTGELF

V gene: TRBV20-1
D gene: -
J gene: TRBJ2-1
CDR3 protein: SARDYRDSYNEQF

V gene: TRBV6-1
D gene: -
J gene: TRBJ2-7
CDR3 protein: ASSAARLGRGRDQY